The clone carrying this T cell receptor (beta chain) was detected ten times or more. Its specificity is unknown. Trimming stripped 4 bases from V and 4 bases from J, with 14 bases between. The CDR3 totals 14 residues. CDR1 SSHAT and CDR2 FNYEAQ come from the germline V gene (reference sequence). Amplification targeted the TCR beta CDR3 regions, with RNA transcripts as the source material. HTBI primers served in a first-round RT-PCR, which a second-round multiplex PCR followed. TCRdb re-derived calls from the multiplex PCR reads in MiXCR, one entry per CDR3 protein. Here the sample spans over a million distinct CDR3 sequences, 36% being singletons. This record belongs to a study of Graves' ophthalmopathy and Graves' hyperthyroidism. Study conclusions and caveats: Ophthalmopathy versus stable hyperthyroidism: 13-signature model gave around 90% sensitivity, less than 83% specificity.

Sequences were obtained from peripheral blood or thyroid tissue (not recorded which). The chain combines TRBV7-7 with TRBJ2-7; D is ambiguous. This TCR was sampled from an adult man with Graves' hyperthyroidism. For the CDR3, the DNA is TGTGCCAGCAGCTATGCCCCCGGACCTTACGAGCAGTACTTC. This sequence encodes CASSYAPGPYEQYF.